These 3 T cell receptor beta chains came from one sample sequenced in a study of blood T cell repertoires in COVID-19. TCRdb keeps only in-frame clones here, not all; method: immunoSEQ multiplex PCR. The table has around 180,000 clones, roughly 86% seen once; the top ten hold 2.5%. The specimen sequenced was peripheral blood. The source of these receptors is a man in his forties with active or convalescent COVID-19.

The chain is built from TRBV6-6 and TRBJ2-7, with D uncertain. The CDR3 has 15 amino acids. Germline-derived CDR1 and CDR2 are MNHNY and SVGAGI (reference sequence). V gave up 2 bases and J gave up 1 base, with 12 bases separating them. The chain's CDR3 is CASSYAQTRSYEQYF. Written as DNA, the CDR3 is TGTGCCAGCAGTTACGCTCAGACACGATCCTACGAGCAGTACTTC.

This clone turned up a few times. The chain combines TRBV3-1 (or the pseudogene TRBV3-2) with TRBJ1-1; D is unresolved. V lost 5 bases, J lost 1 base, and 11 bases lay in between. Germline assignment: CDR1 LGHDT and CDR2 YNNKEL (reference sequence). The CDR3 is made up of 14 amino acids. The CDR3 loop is CASSKFTGNTEAFF. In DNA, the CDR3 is TGTGCCAGCAGCAAATTTACCGGGAACACTGAAGCTTTCTTT.

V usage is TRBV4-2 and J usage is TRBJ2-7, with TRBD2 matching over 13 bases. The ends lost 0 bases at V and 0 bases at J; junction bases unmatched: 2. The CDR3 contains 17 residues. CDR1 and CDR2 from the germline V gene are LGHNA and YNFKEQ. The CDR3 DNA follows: TGTGCCAGCAGCCAAGAACTAGCGGGGGGGAGCTCCTACGAGCAGTACTTC. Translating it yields CASSQELAGGSSYEQYF.